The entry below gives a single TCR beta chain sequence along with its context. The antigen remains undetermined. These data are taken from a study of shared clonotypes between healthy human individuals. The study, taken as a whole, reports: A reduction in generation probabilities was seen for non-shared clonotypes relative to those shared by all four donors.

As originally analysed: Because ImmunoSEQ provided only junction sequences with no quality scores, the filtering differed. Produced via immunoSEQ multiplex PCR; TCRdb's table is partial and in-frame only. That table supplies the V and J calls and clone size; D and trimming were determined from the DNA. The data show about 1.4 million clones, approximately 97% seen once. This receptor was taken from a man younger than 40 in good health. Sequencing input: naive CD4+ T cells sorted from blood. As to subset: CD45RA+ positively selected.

The CDR3 spells CASRSRAMNTEAFF. In DNA form, the CDR3 reads TGTGCCAGCAGATCCCGGGCCATGAACACTGAAGCTTTCTTT. The rearrangement links TRBV28 to TRBJ1-1, with D hard to call. The CDR3 runs 14 residues. CDR1 and CDR2 (germline): MDHEN, SYDVKM. V lost 6 bases and J lost 0, with 11 bases in between.